The 2 T cell receptor beta chains presented below share a single source sample, sequenced in a study of blood T cell repertoires in COVID-19. Method: immunoSEQ multiplex PCR; TCRdb's copy keeps in-frame clones and lacks some. This sample has about 440,000 clones, with approximately 88% found just once. The sequenced material came from peripheral blood. These receptors were obtained from a woman aged 50 to 60 with COVID-19, enrolled during active disease.

The chain joins TRBV2 to TRBJ1-1; TRBD1 is a possible D gene (6 bases). The CDR3 has 11 amino acids. With 9 bases removed from V and 6 bases from J, the gap between germline ends came to 11 bases. Germline values: CDR1 SNHLY, CDR2 FYNNEI. DNA for the CDR3: TGTGCCAGACAGGGTTTGGCTGAAGCTTTCTTT. Translation gives CARQGLAEAFF.

The genes are TRBV5-4 and TRBJ2-6, with D perhaps matching TRBD1 (5 bases). Germline V lookup: CDR1 SGHNT, CDR2 YYREEE (reference sequence). CDR3 size: 16 residues. Trimming cost V 0 bases and J 2 bases, with 9 bases left between them. CDR3 sequence reads: CASSLGRAAGANVLTF. Written as DNA, the CDR3 is TGTGCCAGCAGCTTGGGCAGGGCGGCTGGGGCCAACGTCCTGACTTTC.